This T cell receptor beta chain came from a study of control samples from healthy donors and cancer patients. The germline CDR1 and CDR2 sequences are SGHAT and FQDESV (reference sequence). CDR3 size: 13 residues. V was shortened by 9 bases and J by 2 bases, with 14 bases between the two germline ends. Profiling relied on immunoSEQ multiplex PCR, and the TCRdb table lists in-frame clones only, not all of them. In the table there are around 76,000 clones, 94% of which are singletons. Sequenced material: blood. The chain is built from TRBV11-1 and TRBJ2-7; D call uncertain. The sequence was obtained from a woman aged 40 to 50 in good health. CDR3 DNA: TGTGCCAGTTCCCCGAGAAGGCCCTACGAGCAGTACTTC. Translating gives CASSPRRPYEQYF. The variable domain in full, with the rest retrieved from reference TRBV11-1 and TRBJ2-7, is EAEVAQSPRYKITEKSQAVAFWCDPISGHATLYWYRQILGQGPELLVQFQDESVVDDSQLPKDRFSAERLKGVDSTLKIQPAELGDSAMYLCASSPRRPYEQYFGPGTRLTVT.